This T cell receptor (beta chain) was found in a study of beta chain features in type 1 diabetes. At the level of the study: Age, gender and cell yields were similar between patients and healthy donors.

This clone appeared a few times. The V and J ends lost 1 base and 16 bases respectively, with 17 bases between them. Germline V lookup: CDR1 MNHNS, CDR2 SASEGT. CDR3 length: 13 amino acids. Sorted CD4+ subsets: naive, central memory, regulatory, stem cell-like memory (CD45RO/CCR7/CD25/CD127/CD95/CD27 panel). Expressed TCRB transcripts were sequenced because the entire RNA isolate underwent reverse transcription. Sequenced by immunoSEQ multiplex PCR; TCRdb stores in-frame clones only, minus some. This sample has hundreds of thousands of clones; less than 10% occur once, and the top ten carry roughly 0.44%.

The gene calls are TRBV6-1 and TRBJ2-4; D gene uncertain. The sequenced sample consisted of central memory CD4+ T cells from blood. This receptor was taken from a woman aged 18-29 years in good health. This CDR3 is CASSEEVASSRYF. The CDR3 region has the DNA TGTGCCAGCAGTGAAGAGGTCGCCAGTTCAAGATACTTC.